This TCR beta chain came from a study of cytomegalovirus exposure and HLA in healthy donors. A word on this clone: Its antigen remains unidentified. One end of the junction varies from germline; a read error may be responsible.

The CDR3 has 21 amino acids. Germline CDR1 is SGHTA and CDR2 is FQGNSA. 13 Jbeta primers and 60 Vbeta primers were used for the PCR. Sequencing used immunoSEQ multiplex PCR; TCRdb keeps in-frame clones, though not all of them. Among about 130,000 clones listed, over 70% were seen once. Study-wide results and caveats: Testing in vitro showed a few CMV-associated chains specific for CMV antigens. It was likely that a cluster of highly shared sequence variants was a sequencing artifact. CMV serostatus was the sole immune exposure data available.

Source material: PBMCs. The genes are TRBV7-2 and TRBJ2-4, with 8 bases fitting TRBD1. The clonotype was recovered from a woman in her thirties or forties in good health and CMV-seronegative. CDR3 sequence reads: CASSLAPWRGTGGGDKNSQYF. The CDR3 nucleotides are TGTGCCAGCAGCTTAGCCCCGTGGAGGGGAACAGGGGGAGGCGACAAAAACAGTCAGTACTTC.